The subject of this entry is one T cell receptor beta chain. This table comes from immunoSEQ multiplex PCR, and its TCRdb copy is limited to in-frame clones, with some not included. In the table there are 80,000 to 90,000 clones, around 91% of which are singletons. V gave up 4 bases and J gave up 6 bases; unmatched junction bases: 8. Per germline, CDR1 MGHRA and CDR2 YSYEKL. The CDR3 totals 15 residues. This sample was included in a study of identifying expanded T cells in peripheral blood. This receptor was taken from a person aged 18 to 75 in good health. Material for sequencing was blood. The rearrangement joins TRBV4-1 to TRBJ2-7, with 11 nucleotides matching TRBD2. CDR3 protein: CASSLSGGDGGEQYF. The CDR3 DNA sequence: TGCGCCAGCAGCCTTAGCGGGGGGGACGGTGGCGAGCAGTACTTC.